A single sample gave rise to the 7 T cell receptor beta chains below, sequenced in a study of regulatory dendritic cells for organ transplantation. The table came from immunoSEQ multiplex PCR; TCRdb's copy has only in-frame clones and leaves some out. This sample has 11,000 or so clones, with 85% to 90% found just once. Allogeneic regulatory or mature dendritic cells were co-cultured for less than 6 days with CFSE-labeled sorted T cells at 1:10. For these TCRs, the target antigens are not known. The sample comprised naive CD8+ T cells from blood cultured with dendritic cells. The subset here: CD45RA+ naive T cells. These receptors came from a human donor in good health.

The rearrangement uses TRBV19 and TRBJ1-3; no clear D gene. Germline CDR1 is LNHDA and CDR2 is SQIVND (reference sequence). The length of the CDR3 is 15 residues. The V and J ends lost 8 bases and 0 bases respectively, with 14 bases between them. CDR3 region: CASSFAPDSGNTIYF. The CDR3 DNA reads TGTGCCAGTTCTTTTGCGCCAGACTCTGGAAACACCATATATTTT.

The chain links TRBV27 to TRBJ2-7; 7 nucleotides agree with TRBD1. The CDR3 sequence is 14 residues long. CDR1 and CDR2 (germline): MNHEY, SMNVEV (reference sequence). V dropped 2 bases and J dropped 6; count of bases not matched to a gene: 7. The CDR3 reads CASSLVARGTEQYF. The CDR3 nucleotides are TGTGCCAGCAGTTTAGTAGCCAGGGGGACCGAGCAGTACTTC.

The rearrangement uses TRBV27 and TRBJ1-2, with D possibly matching TRBD1 (5 bases). The V gene's germline CDR1 is MNHEY and CDR2 SMNVEV (reference sequence). This CDR3 is 14 amino acids long. The V gene lost 9 bases and the J gene lost 2 bases, with 16 bases spanning the gap. Written as DNA, the CDR3 is TGTGCCAGTGGGTGGCGGCAGGGAAACTATGGCTACACCTTC. This sequence encodes CASGWRQGNYGYTF.

V gene TRBV6-1 combines with J gene TRBJ1-2, with 9 bases matching TRBD1. The V and J ends lost 4 bases and 2 bases, in that order; junction bases with no gene match: 2. The V gene's germline CDR1 is MNHNS and CDR2 SASEGT. CDR3 length: 14 amino acids. The CDR3 loop reads CASSGGQGNYGYTF. The CDR3 coding sequence is TGTGCCAGCAGTGGAGGACAGGGGAACTATGGCTACACCTTC.

The chain couples TRBV4-3 to TRBJ2-7; 8 bases map to TRBD1. Per germline, CDR1 LGHNA and CDR2 YSLEER. This CDR3 spans 14 amino acids. V was pared by 4 bases and J by 4 bases, with 6 bases of the junction left unmatched. The CDR3 coding sequence is TGCGCCAGCAGCCCCCGACAGGGGTTATACGAGCAGTACTTC. This codes for CASSPRQGLYEQYF.

This chain uses TRBV30 with TRBJ1-1; D is undetermined. Germline lookup yields CDR1 GTSNPN and CDR2 SVGIG (reference sequence). With 0 bases removed from V and 6 bases from J, the gap between germline ends came to 8 bases. This CDR3 has 12 residues. The CDR3 loop reads CAWSVSMAEAFF. CDR3 nucleotides: TGTGCCTGGAGTGTATCTATGGCTGAAGCTTTCTTT.

The chain combines TRBV27 with TRBJ2-5; D is undetermined. TRBJ2-7 explains the end of the DNA better; the J call may be wrong. This CDR3 has 14 residues. The germline V gene encodes CDR1 MNHEY and CDR2 SMNVEV (reference sequence). CDR3 residues: CASARLGQTYEQYF. The CDR3 coding sequence is TGTGCCAGCGCTAGACTCGGCCAAACCTACGAGCAGTACTTC.